This T cell receptor (beta chain) was sequenced for a study of CD8+CD57+ T cells in acquired aplastic anemia. Individuals selected for sequencing had exhibited CD8+CD57+ cell expansion on flow cytometry. The germline V gene encodes CDR1 SGHAT and CDR2 FQDESV (reference sequence). This CDR3 spans 14 amino acids. Germline trimming cut 2 bases from V and 1 base from J; bases unmatched to any gene: 1. The template for TCR beta VDJ and CDR3 sequence profiling was genomic DNA. TCRdb re-called the reads with MiXCR, one entry per CDR3 protein. The data contain roughly 61,000 distinct CDR3 sequences, approximately 54% of them seen just once; the ten biggest clones take up roughly 15%.

The V and J genes are TRBV11-1 and TRBJ1-2, with 7 positions matching TRBD1. The sequenced material came from sorted CD4+, CD8+, or CD8+CD57+ T cells (not recorded which) from PBMCs. The clonotype comes from a human donor with aplastic anemia. CDR3 nucleotide sequence: TGTGCCAGCAGCTTATACAGGGGTAACTATGGCTACACCTTC. Protein product: CASSLYRGNYGYTF.